The entry that follows covers one T cell receptor beta chain sequence. This sample stems from a study of blood T cell repertoires in COVID-19. At the level of the study: Spain, Italy and the United States supplied samples that represented acute and convalescent COVID-19. Nucleic acid was either cDNA or gDNA, and it came from T cells, B-cell-depleted T cells, or PBMCs.

TCRdb's copy holds only in-frame clones and misses some; the assay was immunoSEQ multiplex PCR. This table holds a few hundred thousand clones, 75% to 90% found once. V trimming: 4 bases; J trimming: 0 bases; junction bases outside the gene matches: 11. CDR3 length: 19 residues. Germline V gene sequence: CDR1 ENHRY, CDR2 SYGVKD. Sequencing was performed on PBMCs or T cells enriched from blood (not recorded which). This sequence originates from a man aged 25-45 years who had recovered from COVID-19. The V gene is TRBV10-3, the J gene TRBJ2-1; 11 bases are shared with TRBD2. The CDR3 is CAISGTTSGGPNSYNEQFF. The CDR3 nucleotides are TGTGCCATCAGTGGAACCACTAGCGGGGGTCCCAACTCCTACAATGAGCAGTTCTTC.